This TCR beta chain was sequenced in a study of blood T cell repertoires in COVID-19. Study-level background: PBMCs, B-cell-depleted T cells, or T cells provided the cDNA or gDNA that made up the material.

Ages ranged from about 18 to 89 years, with residence in about two dozen US areas. Before being deemed recovered, Cohort 3 donors had two negative PCRs, clearance, or symptom resolution. Germline loops: CDR1 LNHDA, CDR2 SQIVND (reference sequence). With 5 bases clipped from V and 1 base from J, the junction kept 14 bases outside the gene matches. The CDR3 length is 18 residues. The data were produced by immunoSEQ multiplex PCR, yet TCRdb's version contains in-frame clones alone and is incomplete. This table has 250,000 or so clones, 70% to 90% appearing once. This TCR came from a man aged 25 to 45 who had recovered from COVID-19. The chain employs TRBV19 and TRBJ2-3, with 8 bases identical to TRBD2. Sequencing was performed on PBMCs or T cells enriched from blood (not recorded which). DNA for the CDR3: TGTGCCAGTAGTCCCGGGGTGTGGCAAGCGGGAGGCACAGATACGCAGTATTTT. This translates into CASSPGVWQAGGTDTQYF.